This T cell receptor beta chain was sequenced for a study of fetal regulatory T cell absence and autoimmunity. The wider study: Without clinical diabetes, IPEX patients showed exocrine pancreas autoimmunity.

TCRdb's copy holds only in-frame clones and misses some; the assay was immunoSEQ multiplex PCR. The repertoire holds about 43,000 clones, about 80% seen once, with approximately 0.45% in the top ten. Findings of the study overall: In IPEX, the enrichment was taken to support antigen-driven autoimmunity before birth. Cord blood and pancreas showed broadly similar TRB gene family usage. Some top pancreas TCR clones were over 95-fold enriched versus cord blood.

The CDR3 runs 17 residues. In germline, CDR1 is SGDLS, CDR2 YYNGEE. With 0 bases clipped from V and 0 bases from J, the junction kept 8 bases outside the gene matches. In regard to this clone: Antigen specificity is unknown.

The specimen was cord blood. This sequence was found in a newborn boy with IPEX syndrome. The V call is TRBV9, the J call TRBJ2-7; TRBD2 matches 8 bases. The CDR3 sequence: CASSVESSGGGSYEQYF. The CDR3 region has the DNA TGTGCCAGCAGCGTAGAGAGTTCGGGGGGGGGCTCCTACGAGCAGTACTTC.